Each of the 18 T cell receptor beta chains below was sequenced from the same sample in a study of cytomegalovirus exposure and HLA in healthy donors. A multiplex PCR was run with 60 Vbeta primers and 13 Jbeta primers. The table came from immunoSEQ multiplex PCR; TCRdb's copy has only in-frame clones and leaves some out. This table holds some 150,000 clones, about 64% found once. Material: PBMCs. The receptor set was obtained from a young woman in good health and CMV-seropositive.

This clone was detected only a few times. The chain carries TRBV2 and TRBJ2-3, with a weak D call TRBD2 (5 bases). The CDR3 spans 13 residues. Germline values: CDR1 SNHLY, CDR2 FYNNEI. The V gene lost 7 bases and the J gene lost 2 bases, with 10 bases spanning the gap. The CDR3 region has the DNA TGTGCCAGCATCCGGGAACACACAGATACGCAGTATTTT. As protein: CASIREHTDTQYF.

The chain carries TRBV9 and TRBJ1-2; TRBD1 agrees at 9 bases. The V segment lost 0 bases and the J segment 8 bases; nucleotides outside the gene matches: 2. Looked up from germline, CDR1 is SGDLS and CDR2 is YYNGEE. This CDR3 region has 13 residues. Here the CDR3 DNA reads TGTGCCAGCAGCGTAGACAGGGGGCGCGGCTACACCTTC. Amino acids: CASSVDRGRGYTF.

The V gene is TRBV19, the J gene TRBJ1-6; D may be TRBD1 (6 bases). The ends were cut back, 6 bases at V and 5 bases at J, with 11 bases in the middle. Germline V gene lookup returns CDR1 LNHDA and CDR2 SQIVND (reference sequence). The CDR3 covers 14 residues. CDR3 loop: CASSGGQHNSPLHF. The CDR3 DNA follows: TGTGCCAGTAGCGGGGGGCAACATAATTCACCCCTCCACTTT.

The chain links TRBV18 to TRBJ1-1; D call uncertain. The CDR3 has 13 amino acids. With 6 bases removed from V and 5 bases from J, the gap between germline ends came to 13 bases. Germline CDR1 and CDR2: KGHSH and LQKENI. The CDR3 region is CASSPGRETEAFF. The CDR3 bases are TGTGCCAGCTCCCCGGGGAGGGAAACTGAAGCTTTCTTT. Filled out from reference TRBV18 and TRBJ1-1, the complete variable domain reads NAGVMQNPRHLVRRRGQEARLRCSPMKGHSHVYWYRQLPEEGLKFMVYLQKENIIDESGMPKERFSAEFPKEGPSILRIQQVVRGDSAAYFCASSPGRETEAFFGQGTRLTVV.

The chain links TRBV18 to TRBJ1-2, with TRBD1 identical over 9 bases. Germline trimming cut 5 bases from V and 4 bases from J; bases unmatched to any gene: 8. Germline V gene lookup returns CDR1 KGHSH and CDR2 LQKENI. The CDR3 is 15 amino acids. The CDR3 loop is CASSDSGTGIYGYTF. In nucleotides, the CDR3 is TGTGCCAGCTCAGACTCCGGGACAGGGATCTATGGCTACACCTTC.

V gene TRBV10-3 combines with J gene TRBJ2-7; possibly TRBD1 for D (5 bases). Germline V gene data show CDR1 as ENHRY and CDR2 as SYGVKD. The CDR3 loop spans 14 amino acids. Trimming cost V 10 bases and J 0 bases, with 16 bases left between them. The DNA for the CDR3 is TGTGCCAGTCAGGGTTCTCCCCTCTCCTACGAGCAGTACTTC. Its translation is CASQGSPLSYEQYF.

This rearrangement joins TRBV6-5 to TRBJ1-6; a possible D gene is TRBD1 (5 bases). The CDR3 runs to 15 residues. Trimming shortened V by 2 bases and J by 6 bases, and 11 bases separated the two germline ends. CDR1 is MNHEY, CDR2 SVGAGI, per germline. The CDR3 loop reads CASSYGQRSNSPLHF. The CDR3 nucleotides read TGTGCCAGCAGTTACGGACAACGGAGTAATTCACCCCTCCACTTT.

This chain joins TRBV5-1 and TRBJ2-2, with 9 bases that match TRBD1. This CDR3 spans 14 amino acids. The junction had 6 bases not matched to a gene; V was cut back by 4 bases and J by 8 bases. CDR1 is SGHRS, CDR2 YFSETQ, per germline. The CDR3 DNA reads as TGCGCCAGCAGCCGGACAGGGGATCCTGGGGAGCTGTTTTTT. It is translated as CASSRTGDPGELFF. The entire variable domain, with the rest obtained from reference TRBV5-1 and TRBJ2-2, is as follows: KAGVTQTPRYLIKTRGQQVTLSCSPISGHRSVSWYQQTPGQGLQFLFEYFSETQRNKGNFPGRFSGRQFSNSRSEMNVSTLELGDSALYLCASSRTGDPGELFFGEGSRLTVL.

This chain uses TRBV15 with TRBJ2-7, with 8 bases that match TRBD1. Germline V gene lookup returns CDR1 LNHNV and CDR2 YYDKDF (reference sequence). V gave up 5 bases and J gave up 6 bases; unmatched junction bases: 3. CDR3 length: 12 amino acids. CDR3 bases: TGTGCCACCAGCGGACAGGGTTCCGAGCAGTACTTC. Amino acid sequence: CATSGQGSEQYF. Together with reference TRBV15 and TRBJ2-7, the CDR3 gives the full variable domain: DAMVIQNPRYQVTQFGKPVTLSCSQTLNHNVMYWYQQKSSQAPKLLFHYYDKDFNNEADTPDNFQSRRPNTSFCFLDIRSPGLGDTAMYLCATSGQGSEQYFGPGTRLTVT.

The CDR3 nucleotides are TGTGCCACCAGCAGAGCGAAGACAGGCTTTAACTATGGCTACACCTTC. This sequence encodes CATSRAKTGFNYGYTF. V and J are TRBV15 and TRBJ1-2; tentative D call: TRBD1 (6 bases). The CDR3 consists of 16 residues. The germline V gene encodes CDR1 LNHNV and CDR2 YYDKDF (reference sequence). V lost 1 base and J lost 1, with 13 bases in between.

A few counts support this clone. The CDR3 nucleotides read TGTGCCAGCAGTTTATGGGGGCGGACCAATGAGCAGTTCTTC. It translates to CASSLWGRTNEQFF. The rearrangement links TRBV28 to TRBJ2-1; possible D gene TRBD1, 5 bases. CDR3 size: 14 residues. The ends were cut back, 0 bases at V and 6 bases at J, with 9 bases in the middle. Germline V gene data show CDR1 as MDHEN and CDR2 as SYDVKM.

The J gene is TRBJ2-1, the V gene TRBV4-1; TRBD1 matches 7 bases. Germline V lookup: CDR1 MGHRA, CDR2 YSYEKL. Trimming removed 4 bases from V and 10 bases from J; junction bases left unmatched: 10. The CDR3 is made up of 14 amino acids. The CDR3 sequence is CASSRGQDRPEQFF. In DNA form, the CDR3 reads TGCGCCAGCAGCCGGGGCCAGGACAGGCCCGAGCAGTTCTTC.

The chain couples TRBV19 to TRBJ2-5; 7 positions agree with TRBD1. CDR1 and CDR2 from the germline V gene are LNHDA and SQIVND (reference sequence). Losses at the gene ends were 2 bases for V and 5 bases for J; bases not matched to a gene: 5. This CDR3 spans 14 amino acids. The CDR3 DNA follows: TGTGCCAGTAGTATACTAGGGGGCCGGGAGACCCAGTACTTC. Amino acids: CASSILGGRETQYF. Full variable domain (missing parts from reference TRBV19 and TRBJ2-5): DGGITQSPKYLFRKEGQNVTLSCEQNLNHDAMYWYRQDPGQGLRLIYYSQIVNDFQKGDIAEGYSVSREKKESFPLTVTSAQKNPTAFYLCASSILGGRETQYFGPGTRLLVL.

This clone occurred a few times. The chain recombines TRBV6-5 with TRBJ2-4; TRBD2 matches at 9 bases. Germline V lookup: CDR1 MNHEY, CDR2 SVGAGI. This CDR3 is 14 amino acids long. Trimming removed 0 bases from V and 10 bases from J; junction bases left unmatched: 4. The CDR3 DNA reads TGTGCCAGCAGTTACTCGACGAGCGGGGGGATTCAGTACTTC. This codes for CASSYSTSGGIQYF.

The chain has TRBV6-1 and TRBJ1-2; D call uncertain. The CDR3 covers 11 residues. Germline CDR1 MNHNS, CDR2 SASEGT. The V gene lost 6 bases and the J gene lost 10 bases, with 12 bases spanning the gap. CDR3 residues: CASSPGLIYTF. The CDR3 DNA follows: TGTGCCAGCAGCCCCGGTCTGATCTACACCTTC.

This clone was recorded a few times. The J gene is TRBJ2-6, the V gene TRBV7-9; D is unresolved. The V end lost 3 bases, the J end lost 0 bases, and 3 bases lay between the germline ends. There are 14 residues in the CDR3. Looked up from germline, CDR1 is SEHNR and CDR2 is FQNEAQ (reference sequence). The CDR3 sequence is CASSFHSGANVLTF. CDR3 sequence (DNA): TGTGCCAGCAGCTTTCACTCTGGGGCCAACGTCCTGACTTTC.

This clone has a single count. The chain links TRBV18 to TRBJ1-1; D is unclear. Germline CDR1 and CDR2: KGHSH and LQKENI. Trimming pared 5 bases from V and 3 bases from J, leaving 19 bases between. This CDR3 is built from 16 residues. The CDR3 bases are TGTGCCAGCTCAATTACTCCGGGATTTAGGGACACTGAAGCTTTCTTT. Residues: CASSITPGFRDTEAFF.

The rearrangement joins TRBV5-1 to TRBJ1-6, with a tentative D call TRBD1 (6 bases). The CDR3 sequence is 17 residues long. Germline CDR1 SGHRS, CDR2 YFSETQ. The germline V and J ends were trimmed by 4 bases and 0 bases, with 14 bases remaining between them. Here the CDR3 reads CASSPGGPSSYNSPLHF. CDR3 nucleotides: TGCGCCAGCAGCCCCGGGGGGCCGAGCTCCTATAATTCACCCCTCCACTTT.